The clone carrying this T cell receptor (beta chain) has a count of ten or more. This entry belongs to a study of read filtering for tumor transcriptome and immune sequencing. This library used about 400 ng RNA and molecular barcoded adaptors spanning alpha/delta and beta/gamma chains. TCRdb analysed the reads with MiXCR anew, one entry per CDR3 protein. The sample has approximately 40,000 distinct CDR3 sequences, roughly an eighth seen once. The clonotype comes from a donor at least 40 years old with multiple myeloma. Sequencing was carried out using a population of CD138-negative cells sorted from bone marrow.

The CDR3 coding sequence is TGCAGTGCCTTCCCGGGACAGGGTGGTCAGCCCCAGCATTTT. Protein product: CSAFPGQGGQPQHF. The rearrangement links TRBV20-1 to TRBJ1-5; 9 nucleotides match TRBD1. The CDR3 has 14 amino acids. Germline CDR1 is DFQATT and CDR2 is SNEGSKA (reference sequence). V dropped 6 bases and J dropped 6; count of bases not matched to a gene: 9.